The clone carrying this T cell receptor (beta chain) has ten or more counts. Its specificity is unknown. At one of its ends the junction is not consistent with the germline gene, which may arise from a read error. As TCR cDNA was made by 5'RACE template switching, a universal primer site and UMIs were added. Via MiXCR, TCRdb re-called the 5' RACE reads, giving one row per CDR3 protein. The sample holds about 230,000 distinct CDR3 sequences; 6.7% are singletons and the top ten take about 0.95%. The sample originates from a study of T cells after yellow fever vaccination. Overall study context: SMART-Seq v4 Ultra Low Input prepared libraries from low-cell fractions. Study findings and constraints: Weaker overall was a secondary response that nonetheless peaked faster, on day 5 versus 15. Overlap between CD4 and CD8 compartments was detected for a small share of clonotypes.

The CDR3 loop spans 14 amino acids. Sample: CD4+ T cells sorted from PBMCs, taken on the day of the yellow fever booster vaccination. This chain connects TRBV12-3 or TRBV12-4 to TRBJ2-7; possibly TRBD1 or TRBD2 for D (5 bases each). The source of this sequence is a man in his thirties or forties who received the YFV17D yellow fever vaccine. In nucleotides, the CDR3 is TGTGCCAGCAGCTTAGGGCCGGGGCCCTACGAGCAGTACTTC. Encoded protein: CASSLGPGPYEQYF.